This T cell receptor (beta chain) was sequenced for a study of shared clonotypes between healthy human individuals. Trimming pared 1 base from V and 6 bases from J, leaving 18 bases between. Germline V gene data show CDR1 as SQVTM and CDR2 as ANQGSEA. The CDR3 extends over 15 amino acids. Some clones are missing from TCRdb's copy, which holds only in-frame ones; the method was immunoSEQ multiplex PCR. The sample shows over 2 million clones, roughly 96% of them seen only once. The TCR comes from a young man in good health. Sequenced input: naive CD4+ T cells sorted from blood. The subset denotes: CD45RA+ positively selected. The chain is built from TRBV29-1 and TRBJ1-1; D may be TRBD1 (5 bases). The CDR3 bases are TGCAGCGTTGAAGGGACGGGGGGTTCTATGTCTGAAGCTTTCTTT. It encodes CSVEGTGGSMSEAFF.